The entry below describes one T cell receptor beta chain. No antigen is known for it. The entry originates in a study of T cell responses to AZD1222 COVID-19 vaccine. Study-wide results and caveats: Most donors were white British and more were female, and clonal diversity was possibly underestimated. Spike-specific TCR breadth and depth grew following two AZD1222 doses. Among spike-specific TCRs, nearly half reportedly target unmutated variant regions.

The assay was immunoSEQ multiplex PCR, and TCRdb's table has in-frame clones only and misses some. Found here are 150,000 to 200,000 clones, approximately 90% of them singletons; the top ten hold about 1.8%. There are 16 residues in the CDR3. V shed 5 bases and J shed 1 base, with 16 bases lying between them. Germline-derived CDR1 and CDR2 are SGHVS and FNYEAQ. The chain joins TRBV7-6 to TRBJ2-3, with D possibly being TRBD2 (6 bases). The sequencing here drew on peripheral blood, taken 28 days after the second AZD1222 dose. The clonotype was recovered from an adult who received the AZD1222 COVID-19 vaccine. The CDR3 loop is CASSVPAGGGTDTQYF. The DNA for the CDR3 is TGTGCCAGCAGCGTCCCCGCTGGCGGGGGCACAGATACGCAGTATTTT. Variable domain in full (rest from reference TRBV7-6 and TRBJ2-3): GAGVSQSPRYKVTKRGQDVALRCDPISGHVSLYWYRQALGQGPEFLTYFNYEAQQDKSGLPNDRFSAERPEGSISTLTIQRTEQRDSAMYRCASSVPAGGGTDTQYFGPGTRLTVL.